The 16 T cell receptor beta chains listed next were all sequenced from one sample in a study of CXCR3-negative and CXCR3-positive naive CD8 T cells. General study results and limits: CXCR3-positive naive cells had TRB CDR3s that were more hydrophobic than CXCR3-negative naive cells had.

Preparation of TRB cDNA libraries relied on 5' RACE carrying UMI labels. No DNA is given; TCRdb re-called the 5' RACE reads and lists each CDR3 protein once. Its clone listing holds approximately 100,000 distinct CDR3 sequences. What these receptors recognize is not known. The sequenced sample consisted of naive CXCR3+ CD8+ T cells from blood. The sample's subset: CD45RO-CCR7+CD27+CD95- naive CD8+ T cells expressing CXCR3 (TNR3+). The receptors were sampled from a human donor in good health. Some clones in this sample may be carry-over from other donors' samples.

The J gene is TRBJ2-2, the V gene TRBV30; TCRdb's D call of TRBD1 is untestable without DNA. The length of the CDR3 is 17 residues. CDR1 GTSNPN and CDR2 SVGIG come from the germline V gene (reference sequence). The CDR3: CAWRRTAVSANTGELFF.

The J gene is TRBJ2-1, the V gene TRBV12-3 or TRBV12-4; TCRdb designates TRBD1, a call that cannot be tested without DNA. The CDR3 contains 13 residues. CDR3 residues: CASSTGTANEQFF.

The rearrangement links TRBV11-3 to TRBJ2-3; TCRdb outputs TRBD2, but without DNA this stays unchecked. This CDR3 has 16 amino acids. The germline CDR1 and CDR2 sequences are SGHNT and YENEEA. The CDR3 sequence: CASSPTSGGFPDTQYF.

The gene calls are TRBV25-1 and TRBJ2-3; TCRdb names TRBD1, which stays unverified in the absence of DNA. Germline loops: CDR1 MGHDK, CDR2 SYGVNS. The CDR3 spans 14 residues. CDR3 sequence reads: CASGDGAPGDTQYF.

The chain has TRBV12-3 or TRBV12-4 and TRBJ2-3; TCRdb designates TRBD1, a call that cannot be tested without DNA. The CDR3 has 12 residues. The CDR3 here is CASSSPRDTQYF.

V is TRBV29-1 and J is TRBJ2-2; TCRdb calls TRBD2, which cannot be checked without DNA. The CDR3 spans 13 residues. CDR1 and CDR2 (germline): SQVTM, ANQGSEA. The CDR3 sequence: CSGAGRENGELFF.

The CDR3 loop reads CASSQDWVAGGNTGELFF. This chain connects TRBV4-3 to TRBJ2-2; the D call of TRBD2 rests on TCRdb alone, since no DNA is present to check it. The CDR3 runs to 18 residues. Germline V lookup: CDR1 LGHNA, CDR2 YSLEER.

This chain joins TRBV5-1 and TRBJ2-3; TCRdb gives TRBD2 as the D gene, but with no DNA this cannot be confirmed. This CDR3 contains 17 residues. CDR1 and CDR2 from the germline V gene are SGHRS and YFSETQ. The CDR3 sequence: CASSDGLPQTSTDTQYF.

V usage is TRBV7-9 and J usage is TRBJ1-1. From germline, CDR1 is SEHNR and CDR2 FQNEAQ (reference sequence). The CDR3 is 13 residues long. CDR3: CASSLYGNTEAFF.

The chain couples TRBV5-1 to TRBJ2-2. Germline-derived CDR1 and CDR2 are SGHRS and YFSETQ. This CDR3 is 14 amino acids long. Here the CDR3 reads CASSPWENTGELFF.

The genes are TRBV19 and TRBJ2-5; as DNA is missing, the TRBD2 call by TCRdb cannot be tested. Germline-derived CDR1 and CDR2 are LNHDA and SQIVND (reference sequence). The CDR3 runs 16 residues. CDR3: CASSPTLAGGLVTQYF.

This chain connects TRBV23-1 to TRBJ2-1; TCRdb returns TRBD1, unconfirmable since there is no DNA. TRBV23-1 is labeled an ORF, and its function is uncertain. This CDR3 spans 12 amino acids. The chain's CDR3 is CASSHPTGRGIF.

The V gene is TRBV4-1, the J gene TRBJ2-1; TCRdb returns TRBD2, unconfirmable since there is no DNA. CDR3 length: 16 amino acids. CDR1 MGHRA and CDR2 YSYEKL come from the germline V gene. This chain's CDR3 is CASSRPTPGDYNEQFF.

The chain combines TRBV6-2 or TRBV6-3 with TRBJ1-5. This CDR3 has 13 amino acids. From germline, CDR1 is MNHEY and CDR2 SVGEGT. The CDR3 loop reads CASSYYIGQPQHF.

The CDR3: CASRLDSTGELFF. The gene calls are TRBV25-1 and TRBJ2-2; TCRdb names TRBD1, which stays unverified in the absence of DNA. This CDR3 region has 13 residues. Germline V CDR1 and CDR2: MGHDK, SYGVNS.

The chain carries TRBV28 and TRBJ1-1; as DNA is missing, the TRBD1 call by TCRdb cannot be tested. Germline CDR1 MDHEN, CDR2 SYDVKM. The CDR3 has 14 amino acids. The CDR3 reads CASLSPDLNTEAFF.